The clone carrying this T cell receptor beta chain was recorded a few times. Its antigen is currently unknown. In donors with ophthalmopathy, activity was moderate-to-severe, with CAS ≥3, NOSPECS ≥4 and duration under 3 months. Germline V gives CDR1 SNHLY, CDR2 FYNNEI. The J segment lost 2 bases and the V segment lost 5 bases, leaving 6 bases of the junction unmatched. The CDR3 has 15 amino acids. For repertoire sequencing, the TCR beta CDR3 regions were amplified from RNA transcripts. RT-PCR with HTBI primers came first, then second-round multiplex PCR. TCRdb re-called the multiplex PCR reads with MiXCR, one entry per CDR3 protein. The table lists roughly 400,000 distinct CDR3 sequences, about 16% of them singletons. These data are taken from a study of Graves' ophthalmopathy and Graves' hyperthyroidism. Study as a whole: At the time of initial diagnosis and before any treatment, peripheral blood was collected.

General study results and limits: Clonotypes were expanded in thyroid at above 0.001 frequency, and most also appeared in blood.

This rearrangement joins TRBV2 to TRBJ2-7, with 10 bases identical to TRBD2. The origin of this receptor is a woman aged 18-35 years with Graves' ophthalmopathy. The material sequenced was peripheral blood. The CDR3 DNA reads as TGTGCCAGCAGTCCAACTAGCGGGGTAGCCTACGAGCAGTACTTC. The encoded protein is CASSPTSGVAYEQYF.